The following is a T cell receptor beta chain sequence with its context. As yet, its antigen is unknown. This CDR3 region has 15 residues. V lost 4 bases and J lost 5; bases outside the gene matches: 8. Per the germline V gene, CDR1 is SGHRS and CDR2 is YFSETQ. Through template switching, a universal primer site was introduced, and the cDNA contained unique molecular identifiers. TCRdb analysed the 5' RACE reads with MiXCR anew, one entry per CDR3 protein. The sample carries around 300,000 distinct CDR3 sequences, 6.5% to 9.5% recorded once. This sample is drawn from a study of identical twins. Study findings and constraints: Researchers reported excess low generation probability among twin-shared out-of-frame alpha sequences.

These data also formed part of another study, on yellow fever vaccine responses in identical twins.

The sample consisted of memory (CD45RO+) T cells sorted from blood. This chain joins TRBV5-1 and TRBJ2-5, with 10 nucleotides matching TRBD2. The clonotype comes from a young woman in good health. CDR3 in amino acids: CASSTNSGGSETQYF. Here the CDR3 DNA reads TGCGCCAGCAGCACCAATAGCGGGGGGTCTGAGACCCAGTACTTC.